This is a list of T cell receptor beta chains from one sample in a study of T-cell memory formation after mild COVID-19. In TCRdb, the 5' RACE reads were re-called with MiXCR into one record per CDR3 protein. The table shows approximately 250,000 distinct CDR3 sequences, with around 15% occurring only once. Sequencing input: PBMCs or a T cell subset sorted from them (not recorded which). The receptors shown here come from a man in his late teens or twenties who had mild COVID-19 (a few samples of this study predate the infection). Cell type and time point are not known. CDR3s include the opening cysteine and the closing phenylalanine or tryptophan.

TRBV6-1	CASSEERYTEAFF
TRBV20-1	CSGNGYTF
TRBV12-5	CASGLVQGLPGELFF
TRBV6-5	CASSYRATRGTEAFF
TRBV9	CASSERRRYGFYGYTF
TRBV20-1	CSARGTLNTEAFF
TRBV20-1	CSGTVNEKLFF
TRBV6-6	CASQAGANYGYTF
TRBV7-2	CASSFLAEGEQFF
TRBV7-3	CASSLKVSSSYNEQFF
TRBV7-2	CASSFGTPAGNSPLHF
TRBV20-1	CSAEGREGIQPQHF
TRBV18	CASSPPTGTGGFRAFF
TRBV2	CASSLQGADQPQHF
TRBV9	CASSVTDVFNSPLHF
TRBV5-1	CASSLDSNQQPQHF
TRBV4-1	CASKVDKIAGELFF
TRBV12-3/TRBV12-4	CASSLRPNSNQPQHF
TRBV3-1	CASSRRTSGGQYF
TRBV6-6	CASSYSSESSYNEQFF
TRBV29-1	CSVEARGTGTYEQYF
TRBV9	CASSVDGLAGGTQYF
TRBV10-3	CAISARDRGSYEQYF
TRBV6-1	CASRPTGVGGYTF
TRBV28	CASSLPGNTLHF
TRBV4-3	CASSQGTAWGADTQYF
TRBV9	CASSVGLGFYLDEQFF
TRBV3-1	CASSQGAGPTGEQYF
TRBV7-8	CASSIASGYEQYF
TRBV29-1	CSVEASNYGYTF
TRBV12-3/TRBV12-4	CASSPNPIGELFF
TRBV12-3/TRBV12-4	CASSFVTAPGANVLTF